This entry features one T cell receptor (beta chain) sequence. CDR1 and CDR2 from the germline V gene are SGHRS and YFSETQ. V trimming: 2 bases; J trimming: 7 bases; junction bases outside the gene matches: 8. The CDR3 consists of 14 residues. This entry comes from a study of blood T cell repertoires in COVID-19. Whole-study context: Nucleic acid was either cDNA or gDNA, and it came from T cells, B-cell-depleted T cells, or PBMCs.

Using immunoSEQ multiplex PCR, the repertoire was profiled, and TCRdb retains in-frame clones only, with some absent. The top ten clones hold more than 7% of a sample with 130,000 to 150,000 clones, roughly 81% of them seen once. The specimen sequenced was peripheral blood. This sequence joins TRBV5-1 and TRBJ1-1, with TRBD1 matching over 7 bases. This sequence was found in a human donor with acute or convalescent COVID-19. The donor label of this sample is uncertain. The CDR3 loop is CASSFDRVGGEAFF. The CDR3 bases are TGCGCCAGCAGCTTTGACAGGGTTGGGGGTGAAGCTTTCTTT.